This TCR beta chain is drawn from a study of breast tumors, draining lymph nodes, adjacent tissues (dated by TCRdb to the mid-2010s). For context, the study as a whole: The study compared TCR beta repertoires across tumor, adjacent nontumor tissue and axillary lymph nodes from breast cancer patients. The study aimed to assess the relationships and possible T-cell exchange between tumor, surrounding tissue and draining lymph node repertoires in human breast cancer. The paper's findings and limits, for the study overall: In luminal-like breast cancer, tumor and nontumor tissue repertoires resembled each other significantly more than in basal-like breast cancer. Tumors showed preferential V and J gene usage, and their T-cell repertoire diversity fell below that of lymph nodes yet above that of nontumor tissue. The data were considered consistent with most tumor T cells being derived from the lymph node and subsequently expanding within tumor tissue. The conclusion that tumor T cells originate in lymph nodes was framed as consistent with a hypothesis rather than directly demonstrated.

The axillary draining lymph nodes of breast cancer patients were the source of the lymph node samples. Sequencing instrument: Illumina HiSeq 2000. Multiplex PCR amplification was used to build the TCR beta chain libraries. High-throughput sequencing was used to analyze the amplified TCR beta chain products. The raw public reads went through TCRdb reprocessing: fastp at Q25, MiXCR clone calling, in-frame beta chains kept. A single entry per CDR3 protein holds the most common genes and DNA from its merged rows. The sample contains around 250,000 distinct CDR3 sequences, less than 40% of them found a single time. 3% to 4.5% of the sample rests with the top ten. The sample holds many counts of this clonotype. Its binding antigen is unknown. There are no base qualities to consult, and no much larger clone falls within one base. The receptor's source is a female donor with breast cancer. Some clones in this sample may be carry-over from other donors' samples. The specimen was axillary lymph node tissue.

The sequenced DNA: TGTGCCAGCAGCTCTGCCGGGAAGGGCGACCTTAATGAAAAACTGTTTTTT. It specifies CASSSAGKGDLNEKLFF. The rearranged chain carries TRBV5-4 and TRBJ1-4, with an unclear D gene assignment. The CDR3 covers 17 residues, taking in both the cysteine and the phenylalanine. The kept DNA is CDR3 alone, 51 bases in frame from the first base. Taken from the germline V gene (reference sequence), the CDR1 and CDR2 loops are SGHNT and YYREEE. Trimming costs V 3 bases and J 4 bases, and their ends lie 19 bases apart.